Following are 19 T cell receptor beta chains from one sample sequenced in a study of blood T cell repertoires in COVID-19. Sequencing used immunoSEQ multiplex PCR; TCRdb keeps in-frame clones, though not all of them. The sample contains about 320,000 clones, around 83% of which appear only once. The specimen sequenced was peripheral blood. The receptors were gathered from a woman between 50 and 59 years old with acute or convalescent COVID-19.

The gene calls are TRBV7-2 and TRBJ2-7; 9 bases are shared with TRBD1. Germline V gene sequence: CDR1 SGHTA, CDR2 FQGNSA. J gave up 3 bases and V 6 bases, and 9 bases lay outside the gene matches. The CDR3 is made up of 15 amino acids. This CDR3 is CASSSPGQGIYEQYV. In DNA form, the CDR3 reads TGTGCCAGCAGTTCACCGGGACAGGGAATCTACGAGCAGTACGTC.

In its sample, this clone was seen once. V gene TRBV5-4 combines with J gene TRBJ2-1, with 11 bases lining up with TRBD1. With 4 bases clipped from V and 4 bases from J, the junction kept 10 bases outside the gene matches. This CDR3 region has 17 residues. Germline assignment: CDR1 SGHNT and CDR2 YYREEE (reference sequence). CDR3: CASSPQKGTGGYNEQFF. In DNA, the CDR3 is TGTGCCAGCAGCCCGCAAAAGGGGACAGGGGGATACAATGAGCAGTTCTTC.

The CDR3 bases are TGTGCCAGCAGCTTGAGGCGGGGGTCCTACAATGAGCAGTTCTTC. This sequence encodes CASSLRRGSYNEQFF. V usage is TRBV7-7 and J usage is TRBJ2-1; TRBD2 matches 7 bases. J was trimmed by 1 base and V by 3 bases; bases with no gene match: 3. CDR1 and CDR2 from the germline V gene are SSHAT and FNYEAQ (reference sequence). CDR3 length: 15 amino acids. Filled out from reference TRBV7-7 and TRBJ2-1, the complete variable domain reads GAGVSQSPRYKVTKRGQDVTLRCDPISSHATLYWYQQALGQGPEFLTYFNYEAQPDKSGLPSDRFSAERPEGSISTLTIQRTEQRDSAMYRCASSLRRGSYNEQFFGPGTRLTVL.

V is TRBV24-1 and J is TRBJ1-4; 12 nucleotides match TRBD1. Germline CDR1 KGHDR, CDR2 SFDVKD. With 4 bases clipped from V and 7 bases from J, the junction kept 15 bases outside the gene matches. This CDR3 region has 19 residues. CDR3 loop: CATSDRDRGRAYVFEKLFF. The CDR3, as DNA: TGTGCCACCAGTGACCGGGACAGGGGGCGAGCATACGTTTTTGAAAAACTGTTTTTT.

This rearrangement joins TRBV4-2 to TRBJ2-2, with unresolved D. CDR3 length equals 14 residues. CDR1 and CDR2 from the germline V gene are LGHNA and YNFKEQ. V gave up 4 bases and J gave up 1 base, with 7 bases separating them. In DNA, the CDR3 is TGTGCCAGCAGCCGCTACTTGAACACCGGGGAGCTGTTTTTT. Protein product: CASSRYLNTGELFF.

DNA of the CDR3: TGTGCCAGCAGCCATAACAGTCAAACTGAAGCTTTCTTT. Its protein is CASSHNSQTEAFF. The rearrangement uses TRBV4-2 and TRBJ1-1, with unresolved D. V was pared by 3 bases and J by 5 bases, with 10 bases between. From germline, CDR1 is LGHNA and CDR2 YNFKEQ. The CDR3 covers 13 residues.

The V and J genes are TRBV2 and TRBJ1-3, with 11 bases that match TRBD1. V gave up 6 bases and J gave up 4 bases; unmatched junction bases: 11. CDR3 length: 17 amino acids. CDR1 is SNHLY, CDR2 FYNNEI, per germline. CDR3 sequence: CASRRDRGRTWGNTIYF. The CDR3 DNA follows: TGTGCCAGCAGGAGGGACAGGGGGAGAACGTGGGGAAACACCATATATTTT.

The chain recombines TRBV6-5 with TRBJ1-6; tentatively, D is TRBD1 (6 bases). Germline V CDR1 and CDR2: MNHEY, SVGAGI. Trimming took 5 bases from V and 4 from J, leaving 9 bases between them. This CDR3 has 14 residues. The DNA of the CDR3 is TGTGCCAGCAGTAGAGGACAGTATAATTCACCCCTCCACTTT. This encodes CASSRGQYNSPLHF.

The chain is built from TRBV5-6 and TRBJ1-2; the D gene is possibly TRBD1 (6 bases). Germline V gene lookup returns CDR1 SGHDT and CDR2 YYEEEE. This CDR3 has 12 residues. Trimming removed 4 bases at V and 5 bases at J, with 9 bases between. CDR3 DNA sequence: TGTGCCAGCAGCGCCGGGACATATGGCTACACCTTC. It codes for CASSAGTYGYTF.

This chain links TRBV27 with TRBJ2-6; TRBD2 is a possible D gene (5 bases). V was trimmed by 6 bases and J by 2 bases, leaving 8 bases between them. Looked up from germline, CDR1 is MNHEY and CDR2 is SMNVEV (reference sequence). The CDR3 is 14 residues long. CDR3 DNA: TGTGCCAGCAGGGAGGCCACTGGGGCCAACGTCCTGACTTTC. It translates to CASREATGANVLTF.

The rearrangement links TRBV6-4 to TRBJ1-5; 8 bases are shared with TRBD1. The CDR3 contains 18 residues. CDR1 MRHNA and CDR2 SNTAGT come from the germline V gene. After removal of 4 bases from V and 5 bases from J, the junction contained 16 bases not matched to a gene. The CDR3 region has the DNA TGTGCCAGCAGTGTGGAACCCCCCCACAGGGGGATTGATCAGCCCCAGCATTTT. Translating gives CASSVEPPHRGIDQPQHF.

J is TRBJ1-1 and V is TRBV7-9, with 12 bases that match TRBD1. Trimming cost V 6 bases and J 0 bases; bases outside gene matches: 8. Germline V lookup: CDR1 SEHNR, CDR2 FQNEAQ (reference sequence). The CDR3 runs 17 residues. The CDR3 coding sequence is TGTGCCAGCAGTTCCGGGACAGGGGGCAATCTGAACACTGAAGCTTTCTTT. Protein: CASSSGTGGNLNTEAFF.

The V and J genes are TRBV2 and TRBJ1-4, with 9 bases aligning to TRBD1. This CDR3 has 16 residues. The germline V gene encodes CDR1 SNHLY and CDR2 FYNNEI. V lost 1 base to trimming and J lost 4 bases; unmatched junction nucleotides: 4. CDR3 region: CASSEVGQGRNEKLFF. The DNA of the CDR3 is TGTGCCAGCAGTGAAGTGGGACAGGGTCGTAATGAAAAACTGTTTTTT.

This CDR3 reads CASSYSGTFTYEQYF. CDR3 DNA: TGTGCCAGCAGTTACTCCGGGACTTTTACCTACGAGCAGTACTTC. The V gene is TRBV6-5, the J gene TRBJ2-7; weak D call: TRBD2 (6 bases). This CDR3 is 15 amino acids long. Trimming cost V 0 bases and J 2 bases, with 11 bases left between them. Germline CDR1 and CDR2: MNHEY and SVGAGI.

The V call is TRBV30, the J call TRBJ2-2, with D possibly matching TRBD1 (6 bases). Trimming shortened V by 2 bases and J by 2 bases, and 12 bases separated the two germline ends. Looked up from germline, CDR1 is GTSNPN and CDR2 is SVGIG (reference sequence). This CDR3 region has 15 residues. The DNA for the CDR3 is TGTGCCTGGAGTCTACAGGGACCCAACACCGGGGAGCTGTTTTTT. Residues: CAWSLQGPNTGELFF.

The rearrangement uses TRBV5-1 and TRBJ1-3, with D maybe TRBD1 (5 bases). Looked up from germline, CDR1 is SGHRS and CDR2 is YFSETQ. With 4 bases removed from V and 8 bases from J, the gap between germline ends came to 16 bases. The CDR3 extends over 14 amino acids. The DNA of the CDR3 is TGCGCCAGCAGCCCGGGACTGTCCGGGGACACCATATATTTT. Protein product: CASSPGLSGDTIYF. The variable domain in full, completed from reference TRBV5-1 and TRBJ1-3, reads KAGVTQTPRYLIKTRGQQVTLSCSPISGHRSVSWYQQTPGQGLQFLFEYFSETQRNKGNFPGRFSGRQFSNSRSEMNVSTLELGDSALYLCASSPGLSGDTIYFGEGSWLTVV.

This sequence joins TRBV19 and TRBJ1-1; 7 nucleotides line up with TRBD1. Trimming removed 6 bases from V and 1 base from J; junction bases left unmatched: 2. From germline, CDR1 is LNHDA and CDR2 SQIVND (reference sequence). The CDR3 spans 13 residues. The CDR3 DNA reads TGTGCCAGTAGCCGACAGGGGAACACTGAAGCTTTCTTT. Its protein product is CASSRQGNTEAFF. Using reference TRBV19 and TRBJ1-1 for the parts outside the CDR3, the full variable domain is DGGITQSPKYLFRKEGQNVTLSCEQNLNHDAMYWYRQDPGQGLRLIYYSQIVNDFQKGDIAEGYSVSREKKESFPLTVTSAQKNPTAFYLCASSRQGNTEAFFGQGTRLTVV.

This chain links TRBV7-6 with TRBJ1-3; D uncertain. Germline V gives CDR1 SGHVS, CDR2 FNYEAQ. Trimming pared 0 bases from V and 0 bases from J, leaving 6 bases between. This CDR3 is 15 amino acids long. CDR3: CASSLAANSGNTIYF. In DNA form, the CDR3 reads TGTGCCAGCAGCTTAGCAGCGAACTCTGGAAACACCATATATTTT.

V gene TRBV5-4 combines with J gene TRBJ1-4; D remains ambiguous. This CDR3 comprises 14 residues. Germline values: CDR1 SGHNT, CDR2 YYREEE (reference sequence). Trimming shortened V by 4 bases and J by 6 bases, and 13 bases separated the two germline ends. CDR3 bases: TGTGCCAGCAGCCCATCTGGTTCGGATGAAAAACTGTTTTTT. It yields the protein CASSPSGSDEKLFF.